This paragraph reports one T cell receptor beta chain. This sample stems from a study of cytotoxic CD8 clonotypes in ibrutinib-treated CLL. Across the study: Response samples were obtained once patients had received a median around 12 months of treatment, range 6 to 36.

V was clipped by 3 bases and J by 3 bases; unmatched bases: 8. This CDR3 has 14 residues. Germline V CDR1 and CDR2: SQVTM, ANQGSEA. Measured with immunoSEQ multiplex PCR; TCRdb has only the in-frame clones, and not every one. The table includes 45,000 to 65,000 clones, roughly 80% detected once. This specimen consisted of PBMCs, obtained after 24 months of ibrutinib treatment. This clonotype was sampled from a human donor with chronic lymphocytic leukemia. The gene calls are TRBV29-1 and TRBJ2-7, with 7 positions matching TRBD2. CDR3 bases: TGCAGCGTTGATGGCGGGAGACTTGGCTACGAGCAGTACTTC. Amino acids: CSVDGGRLGYEQYF.